The 17 T cell receptor beta chains given below trace back to one sample, sequenced in a study of T-cell reconstitution after alpha-beta-depleted transplantation in children. Molecular barcoding with unique molecular identifiers was used for the TCRbeta library. TCRdb itself ran the PCR reads through MiXCR, one entry per CDR3 protein. The sample has some 240,000 distinct CDR3 sequences, 9.7% seen once; the top ten hold less than 6%. The sample was PBMCs from the stem cell graft donor, taken from the stem cell graft. The source of these receptors is a human donor who donated a stem cell graft to a child with SCID.

Many counts were recorded for this clonotype. The V call is TRBV9, the J call TRBJ2-2, with a tentative D call TRBD1 (5 bases). Germline V CDR1 and CDR2: SGDLS, YYNGEE. The CDR3 sequence is 14 residues long. V was pared by 0 bases and J by 7 bases, with 10 bases between. Here the CDR3 reads CASSVGSQGGELFF. The CDR3 DNA reads TGTGCCAGCAGCGTAGGGTCCCAGGGCGGGGAGCTGTTTTTT.

This rearrangement joins TRBV10-3 to TRBJ1-1, with TRBD1 identical over 7 bases. V shed 4 bases and J 8 bases; nucleotides not matched to a gene: 4. Germline loops: CDR1 ENHRY, CDR2 SYGVKD. There are 12 residues in the CDR3. CDR3 sequence reads: CAISVRDREAFF. The CDR3 DNA sequence: TGTGCCATCAGTGTCCGGGACAGAGAAGCTTTCTTT.

This clonotype was counted at least ten times. This chain uses TRBV5-1 with TRBJ1-6; 9 nucleotides line up with TRBD1. Germline lookup yields CDR1 SGHRS and CDR2 YFSETQ. V shed 2 bases, J shed 10 bases, and the junction held 10 bases outside the gene matches. The CDR3 has 16 residues. The CDR3 coding sequence is TGCGCCAGCAGCTTTTCCCCTGACAGGGGGGGATCACCCCTCCACTTT. As protein: CASSFSPDRGGSPLHF.

The chain links TRBV29-1 to TRBJ2-7; possibly TRBD1 for D (7 bases). V was cut by 6 bases and J by 1 base, with 10 bases left in between. CDR1 and CDR2 from the germline V gene are SQVTM and ANQGSEA. This CDR3 region has 12 residues. CDR3 coding DNA: TGCAGCGTGGAGGGACAGTCCTACGAGCAGTACTTC. Its protein is CSVEGQSYEQYF.

In its sample, this clonotype was seen many times. This sequence joins TRBV2 and TRBJ1-1, with D maybe TRBD1 (6 bases). The CDR3 length is 16 residues. V was pared by 1 base and J by 0 bases, with 12 bases between. CDR1 and CDR2 from the germline V gene are SNHLY and FYNNEI. For the CDR3, the DNA is TGTGCCAGCAGTGAAGAACAGGGAGGTATGAACACTGAAGCTTTCTTT. This sequence encodes CASSEEQGGMNTEAFF.

This clonotype was seen ten or more times. The rearrangement joins TRBV20-1 to TRBJ2-7, with TRBD2 matching 11 bases. Germline V gene sequence: CDR1 DFQATT, CDR2 SNEGSKA (reference sequence). The CDR3 loop spans 15 amino acids. Germline trimming cut 3 bases from V and 2 bases from J; bases unmatched to any gene: 6. The CDR3 DNA sequence: TGCAGTGCTAGCCACGGGACTAGCGGTACCTACGAGCAGTACTTC. Translation gives CSASHGTSGTYEQYF.

The chain joins TRBV12-3 or TRBV12-4 to TRBJ1-6; 11 bases are a match to TRBD1. After removal of 7 bases from V and 8 bases from J, the junction contained 7 bases not matched to a gene. This CDR3 region has 15 residues. For the CDR3, the DNA is TGTGCCAGCACCCCCGGGACAGGGGGATATTCACCCCTCCACTTT. This codes for CASTPGTGGYSPLHF.

This clonotype was seen many times. J is TRBJ2-7 and V is TRBV5-5; no clear D gene. Germline assignment: CDR1 SGHKS and CDR2 YYEKEE (reference sequence). Trimming removed 0 bases from V and 4 bases from J, with 17 bases in between. CDR3 length: 16 amino acids. The CDR3 is CASSLEQTPQLYEQYF. The CDR3 nucleotides are TGTGCCAGCAGCTTGGAACAAACACCCCAACTTTACGAGCAGTACTTC. Based on the CDR3 plus reference TRBV5-5 and TRBJ2-7, the full variable domain is DAGVTQSPTHLIKTRGQQVTLRCSPISGHKSVSWYQQVLGQGPQFIFQYYEKEERGRGNFPDRFSARQFPNYSSELNVNALLLGDSALYLCASSLEQTPQLYEQYFGPGTRLTVT.

The gene calls are TRBV6-4 and TRBJ2-1; D is possibly TRBD2 (6 bases). Trimming took off 0 bases at V and 2 bases at J, with 11 bases between the two ends. The CDR3 is 16 amino acids. From germline, CDR1 is MRHNA and CDR2 SNTAGT. The CDR3 sequence is CASSDSERATYNEQFF. CDR3 sequence (DNA): TGTGCCAGCAGTGACTCGGAGCGGGCTACCTACAATGAGCAGTTCTTC.

The table lists this clonotype with many counts. This rearrangement joins TRBV20-1 to TRBJ2-3; D perhaps matches TRBD2 (6 bases). Trimming cost V 1 base and J 4 bases, with 9 bases left between them. The CDR3 runs to 13 residues. Germline V CDR1 and CDR2: DFQATT, SNEGSKA (reference sequence). In nucleotides, the CDR3 is TGCAGTGCTAGAGGGACTACCTCAGATACGCAGTATTTT. This codes for CSARGTTSDTQYF.

This clonotype was counted ten times or more. The chain recombines TRBV5-6 with TRBJ2-1; perhaps D is TRBD1 or TRBD2 (5 bases each). Germline V gives CDR1 SGHDT, CDR2 YYEEEE. Deletions cut 5 bases from V and 0 bases from J, with 15 bases between. The CDR3 is made up of 16 amino acids. The CDR3 sequence is CASSWDETSSYNEQFF. The CDR3 nucleotides read TGTGCCAGCAGTTGGGACGAGACGAGCTCCTACAATGAGCAGTTCTTC.

In this sample, this clonotype turned up many times. The genes are TRBV5-1 and TRBJ1-2; D remains unclear. The germline V and J ends were trimmed by 0 bases and 4 bases, with 10 bases remaining between them. The CDR3 runs 14 residues. Germline assignment: CDR1 SGHRS and CDR2 YFSETQ. CDR3 nucleotide sequence: TGCGCCAGCAGCTTGGACGGAGGGTCCTATGGCTACACCTTC. Amino acid sequence: CASSLDGGSYGYTF. Full variable domain (rest looked up from reference TRBV5-1 and TRBJ1-2): KAGVTQTPRYLIKTRGQQVTLSCSPISGHRSVSWYQQTPGQGLQFLFEYFSETQRNKGNFPGRFSGRQFSNSRSEMNVSTLELGDSALYLCASSLDGGSYGYTFGSGTRLTVV.

This clonotype came up many times. In DNA, the CDR3 is TGTGCCAGCAGTTACTCGAGTGGGCTCCCCACCGGGGAGCTGTTTTTT. Translation: CASSYSSGLPTGELFF. The J gene is TRBJ2-2, the V gene TRBV6-5, with no clear D. Germline CDR1 is MNHEY and CDR2 is SVGAGI. The CDR3 runs to 16 residues. Trimming cost V 0 bases and J 4 bases, with 12 bases left between them.

This clonotype was seen repeatedly, ten times or more. The chain couples TRBV7-2 to TRBJ2-5; no firm D call. The V end was cut by 1 base, the J end by 2 bases, with 8 bases between. The CDR3 covers 14 residues. Germline loops: CDR1 SGHTA, CDR2 FQGNSA. CDR3 nucleotides: TGTGCCAGCAGCTTAGTGGCGTCACAAGAGACCCAGTACTTC. Translated, it gives CASSLVASQETQYF.

This clonotype was seen ten or more times. The rearrangement joins TRBV5-4 to TRBJ1-2, with unresolved D. The CDR3 contains 16 residues. Germline V gene sequence: CDR1 SGHNT, CDR2 YYREEE (reference sequence). V dropped 1 base and J dropped 8 bases, with 21 bases sitting between them. The CDR3 reads CASSLYGRSEGSGYTF. The DNA of the CDR3 is TGTGCCAGCAGCTTGTACGGACGTTCAGAGGGATCGGGCTACACCTTC.

This clonotype was observed at least ten times. The rearrangement joins TRBV5-1 to TRBJ2-7; D is unclear. Germline V lookup: CDR1 SGHRS, CDR2 YFSETQ. V gave up 0 bases and J gave up 0 bases, with 10 bases separating them. The CDR3 consists of 15 residues. CDR3 residues: CASSLAQPRSYEQYF. The CDR3 DNA reads as TGCGCCAGCAGCTTGGCGCAGCCCCGCTCCTACGAGCAGTACTTC.

The chain carries TRBV29-1 and TRBJ1-5, with 7 bases identical to TRBD1. The CDR3 is 13 amino acids. Trimming took 0 bases from V and 8 from J; bases not matched to a gene: 4. Germline V CDR1 and CDR2: SQVTM, ANQGSEA. CDR3 amino acids: CSVEEGGDEPQHF. The CDR3 DNA is TGCAGCGTTGAAGAAGGGGGCGATGAGCCCCAGCATTTT.